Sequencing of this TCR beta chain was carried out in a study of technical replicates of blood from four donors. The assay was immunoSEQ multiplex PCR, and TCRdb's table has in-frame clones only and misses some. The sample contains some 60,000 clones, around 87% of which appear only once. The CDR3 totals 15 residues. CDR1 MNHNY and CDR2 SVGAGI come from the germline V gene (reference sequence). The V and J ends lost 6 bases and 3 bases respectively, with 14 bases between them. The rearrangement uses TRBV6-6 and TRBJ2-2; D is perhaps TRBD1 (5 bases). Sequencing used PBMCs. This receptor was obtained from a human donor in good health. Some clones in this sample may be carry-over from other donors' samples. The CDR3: CASSWQGFDTGELFF. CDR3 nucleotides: TGTGCCAGCAGCTGGCAGGGCTTCGACACCGGGGAGCTGTTTTTT.